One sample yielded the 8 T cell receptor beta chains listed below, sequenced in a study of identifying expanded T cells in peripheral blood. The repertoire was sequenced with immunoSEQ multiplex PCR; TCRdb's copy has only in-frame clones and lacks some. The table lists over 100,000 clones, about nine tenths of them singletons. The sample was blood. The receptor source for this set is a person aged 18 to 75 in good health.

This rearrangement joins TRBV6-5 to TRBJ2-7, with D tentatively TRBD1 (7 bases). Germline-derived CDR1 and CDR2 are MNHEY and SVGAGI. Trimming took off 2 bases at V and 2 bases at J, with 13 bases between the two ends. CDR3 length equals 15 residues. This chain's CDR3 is CASSYQAGGTYEQYF. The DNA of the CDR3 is TGTGCCAGCAGTTACCAAGCAGGGGGGACCTACGAGCAGTACTTC.

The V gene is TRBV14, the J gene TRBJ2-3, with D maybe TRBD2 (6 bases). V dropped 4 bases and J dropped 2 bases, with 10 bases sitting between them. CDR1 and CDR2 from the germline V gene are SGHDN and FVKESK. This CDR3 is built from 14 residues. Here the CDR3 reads CASSPGLYTDTQYF. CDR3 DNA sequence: TGTGCCAGCAGCCCGGGACTTTACACAGATACGCAGTATTTT.

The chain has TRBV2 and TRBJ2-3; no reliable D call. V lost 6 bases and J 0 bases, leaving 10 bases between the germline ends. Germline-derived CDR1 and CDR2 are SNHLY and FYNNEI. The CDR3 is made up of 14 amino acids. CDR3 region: CASRKAFSTDTQYF. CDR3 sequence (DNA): TGTGCCAGCAGGAAAGCGTTCAGCACAGATACGCAGTATTTT.

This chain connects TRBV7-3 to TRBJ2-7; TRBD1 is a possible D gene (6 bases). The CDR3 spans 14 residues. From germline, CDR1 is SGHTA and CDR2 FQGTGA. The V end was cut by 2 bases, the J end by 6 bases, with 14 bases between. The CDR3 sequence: CASSLHGTFPEQYF. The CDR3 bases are TGTGCCAGCAGCTTACACGGGACATTCCCCGAGCAGTACTTC.

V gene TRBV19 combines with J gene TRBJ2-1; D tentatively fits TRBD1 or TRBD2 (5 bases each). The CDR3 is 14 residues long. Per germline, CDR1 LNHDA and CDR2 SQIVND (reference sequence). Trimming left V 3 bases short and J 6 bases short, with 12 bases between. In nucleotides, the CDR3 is TGTGCCAGTAGTATCCACCGGGGCCTCAATGAGCAGTTCTTC. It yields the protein CASSIHRGLNEQFF.

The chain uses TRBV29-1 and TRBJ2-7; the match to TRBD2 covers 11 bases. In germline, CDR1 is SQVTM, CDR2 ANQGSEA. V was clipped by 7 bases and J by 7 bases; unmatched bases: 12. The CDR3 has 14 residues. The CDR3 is CSALTSGALREQYF. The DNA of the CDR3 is TGCAGCGCCCTGACTAGCGGGGCTTTACGAGAGCAGTACTTC.

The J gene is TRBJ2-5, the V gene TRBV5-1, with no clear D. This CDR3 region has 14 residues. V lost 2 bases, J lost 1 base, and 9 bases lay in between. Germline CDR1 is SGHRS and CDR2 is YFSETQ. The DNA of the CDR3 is TGCGCCAGCAGCTTTGGCAGACTCCAAGAGACCCAGTACTTC. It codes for CASSFGRLQETQYF. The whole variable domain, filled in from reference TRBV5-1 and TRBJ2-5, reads KAGVTQTPRYLIKTRGQQVTLSCSPISGHRSVSWYQQTPGQGLQFLFEYFSETQRNKGNFPGRFSGRQFSNSRSEMNVSTLELGDSALYLCASSFGRLQETQYFGPGTRLLVL.

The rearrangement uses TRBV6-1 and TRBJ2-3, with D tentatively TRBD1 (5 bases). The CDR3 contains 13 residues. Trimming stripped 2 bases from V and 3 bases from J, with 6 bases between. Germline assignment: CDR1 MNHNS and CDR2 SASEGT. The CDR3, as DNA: TGTGCCAGCAGTGAACCAGGGACAGATACGCAGTATTTT. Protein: CASSEPGTDTQYF.